This entry concerns a single T cell receptor beta chain. The count of this clone is one. Its antigen remains undetermined. There are no base qualities to consult, and no much larger clone falls within one base. Via the germline V gene, CDR1 is SGHRS and CDR2 YFSETQ. The V end gives up 7 bases and the J end 7 bases, leaving 11 bases in the junction not matched to a gene. The cysteine opens and the phenylalanine closes a CDR3 of 14 amino acids. Of the read, only the CDR3 DNA is kept; its 42 bases are in frame from base 1. TCRbeta CDR3 regions were amplified from genomic DNA by means of the immunoSEQ Assay, a bias-controlled multiplex PCR. In the paper's pipeline: The number of nucleated cells in each sample was estimated from the amplification of reference gene primers within the assay. To quantify the absolute abundance of each unique TCRbeta CDR3 rearrangement, sequence reads were collapsed and filtered. For each sample, productive Simpson clonality was calculated as the square root of Simpson's diversity index over productive rearrangements. TCRdb retrieved this table from immuneACCESS and kept in-frame rearrangements only. Not all clones are present; in checked studies, unresolved V genes account for under half, and no reason is known for the remainder. The V and J calls and the clone size are those of that table, but D and trimming were determined from the DNA. The sample table lists 150,000 to 250,000 clones, roughly 87% of them with a count of one. Around 2.4% of the sample comes from the top ten.

Participants in the prospective study were enrolled through a virtual design, were aged roughly 18 to 100 years, and lived in roughly 24 United States geographic areas. In the prospective study, participants were assigned to cohorts based on the clinical history participants reported in a screening survey and a study questionnaire. ImmuneRACE Cohort 3 recovered participants were defined by two consecutive negative NP/OP PCR tests, healthcare professional clearance, or symptom resolution. Each participant in the prospective study had whole blood, serum and a nasopharyngeal or oropharyngeal swab collected by mobile phlebotomists. Participants in the prospective study had the option to provide additional blood draws and questionnaires over a roughly 2-month period. Prospective study blood samples were shipped either frozen or at room temperature before DNA extraction. The record originates from a study of blood T cell repertoires in COVID-19 (dated by TCRdb to the early 2020s). With regard to the full study: Collaborator samples came from the United States, Italy and Spain and covered acute and convalescent phases of COVID-19. Nearly every sample came with metadata listing a de-identified subject ID, COVID-19 status, age in years and sex. Samples came from the ongoing ImmuneRACE study (first 160 participants) plus 1,254 subjects from 6 global collaborators. Where available, HLA class I and class II types were taken from metadata supplied by the sample provider and were not determined by assay-based typing. Deeply sampled blood TCRbeta repertoires from subjects exposed to, actively infected with, or recovered from COVID-19 were included in the dataset. The prospective study material was composed of cDNA or gDNA derived from T cells, B-cell-depleted T cells, or PBMCs. The repertoires were released in a freely available public database meant as a resource for research on the immune response to SARS-CoV-2.

The research as a whole found: How much clinical and demographic metadata was included differed by source and by participant, and the metadata was provided uncurated.

The sequenced sample consisted of PBMCs or T cells enriched from blood (not recorded which). The clonotype originates from a woman between 25 and 40 years old who had recovered from COVID-19. The rearranged chain carries TRBV5-1 and TRBJ2-7; TRBD1 lines up with 10 middle nucleotides. The CDR3 sequence is CASCPGTGDWEQYF. The DNA reads TGCGCCAGCTGCCCTGGGACAGGGGACTGGGAGCAGTACTTC.